This TCR beta chain was sequenced during a study of technical replicates of blood from several donors (dated by TCRdb to about 2017). Receptor libraries were prepared by the immunoSEQ multiplex PCR assay. Here the immuneACCESS table is served through TCRdb, limited to in-frame sequences with V and J called. Missing clones are a known gap in these copies; in checked studies unresolved V genes cover under half, and the rest lacks a known reason. Across this sample there are around 83,000 clones, with around 94% seen only once. The ten largest clones add up to roughly 0.4% of the sample. Of note for this clone: This receptor's antigen is unknown. No much larger clone is present one base from it, and per-base qualities are unavailable.

The CDR3 runs 16 residues from the cysteine to the phenylalanine. Solely the CDR3 DNA is kept, with 48 bases framed from the first base. The germline V gene provides CDR1 MRHNA and CDR2 SNTAGT. Relative to germline, V is missing 0 bases and J is missing 3 bases, with 4 bases of the junction outside any gene match. This sequence originates from a human donor in good health. The chain is encoded by TRBV6-4 joined to TRBJ2-7; the junction holds 11 bases that match TRBD2. Sequencing was done on a sample of T cells isolated from PBMCs. The sequenced DNA is TGTGCCAGCAGTGACTCGACACTAGCGGGAGTCTACGAGCAGTACTTC. Translated, this gives CASSDSTLAGVYEQYF.